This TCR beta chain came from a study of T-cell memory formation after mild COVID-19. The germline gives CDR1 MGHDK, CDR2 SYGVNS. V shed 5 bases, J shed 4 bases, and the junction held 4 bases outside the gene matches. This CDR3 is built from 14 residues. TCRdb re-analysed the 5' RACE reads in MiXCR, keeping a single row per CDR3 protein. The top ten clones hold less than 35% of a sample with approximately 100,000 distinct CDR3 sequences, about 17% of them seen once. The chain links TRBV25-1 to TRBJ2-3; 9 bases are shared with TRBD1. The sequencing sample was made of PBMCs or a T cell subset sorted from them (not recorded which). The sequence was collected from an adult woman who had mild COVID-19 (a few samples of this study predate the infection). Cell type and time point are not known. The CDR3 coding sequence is TGTGCCAGCAGTAGGGGACAGGGCCCAGATACGCAGTATTTT. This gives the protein CASSRGQGPDTQYF.